This T cell receptor beta chain originates from a study of CD8+CD57+ T cells in acquired aplastic anemia. It was patients with CD8+CD57+ cell expansion by flow cytometry who were chosen for sequencing. Untreated patients provided the blood samples, with no therapy given before sampling. The template for TCR beta VDJ and CDR3 sequence profiling was genomic DNA. TCRdb re-analysed the reads in MiXCR, keeping a single row per CDR3 protein. The sample lists about 180,000 distinct CDR3 sequences; roughly 50% were seen once. The V gene's germline CDR1 is SEHNR and CDR2 FQNEAQ (reference sequence). CDR3 length equals 14 residues. With V trimmed by 5 bases and J by 6 bases, 7 bases remained unmatched.

The sequence derives from a human donor with aplastic anemia. Sample: sorted CD4+, CD8+, or CD8+CD57+ T cells (not recorded which) from PBMCs. The chain combines TRBV7-9 with TRBJ2-7; 10 positions agree with TRBD1. The CDR3 DNA reads TGTGCCAGCAGCCCAGAGGGGACAGGGGTCGAGCAGTACTTC. Translation gives CASSPEGTGVEQYF.